These 25 T cell receptor beta chains originate from one sample sequenced in a study of cytomegalovirus exposure and HLA in healthy donors. The PCR was carried out with 60 Vbeta primers and 13 Jbeta primers. Using immunoSEQ multiplex PCR, the repertoire was profiled, and TCRdb retains in-frame clones only, with some absent. In the table there are over 100,000 clones, 64% of which are singletons. The specimen sequenced was PBMCs. The receptors come from a woman aged 40 to 55 in good health and CMV-seronegative.

The chain couples TRBV2 to TRBJ2-7; 10 nucleotides match TRBD1. Looked up from germline, CDR1 is SNHLY and CDR2 is FYNNEI. J was trimmed by 4 bases and V by 3 bases; bases with no gene match: 6. This CDR3 spans 15 amino acids. The CDR3 bases are TGTGCCAGCAGTGACCCGGGACAGGGGAGTTACGAGCAGTACTTC. Translation gives CASSDPGQGSYEQYF. Using reference TRBV2 and TRBJ2-7 for the parts outside the CDR3, the full variable domain is EPEVTQTPSHQVTQMGQEVILRCVPISNHLYFYWYRQILGQKVEFLVSFYNNEISEKSEIFDDQFSVERPDGSNFTLKIRSTKLEDSAMYFCASSDPGQGSYEQYFGPGTRLTVT.

This clone has a single count. The chain uses TRBV19 and TRBJ1-1; the match to TRBD1 covers 11 bases. The CDR3 spans 14 residues. From germline, CDR1 is LNHDA and CDR2 SQIVND (reference sequence). Unmatched junction bases numbered 1, after V lost 6 bases and J lost 1 base. CDR3 loop: CASRGQGGNTEAFF. The CDR3, as DNA: TGTGCCAGTAGGGGACAGGGGGGGAACACTGAAGCTTTCTTT.

The V and J genes are TRBV7-2 and TRBJ2-3; 9 positions match TRBD2. CDR1 SGHTA and CDR2 FQGNSA come from the germline V gene. The CDR3 spans 15 residues. With 5 bases clipped from V and 5 bases from J, the junction kept 8 bases outside the gene matches. The CDR3 sequence: CASSEVAGVRDTQYF. The CDR3, as DNA: TGTGCCAGCAGCGAGGTAGCGGGGGTGCGAGATACGCAGTATTTT.

In this sample, this clone turned up once. The J gene is TRBJ2-5, the V gene TRBV5-1, with TRBD1 identical over 8 bases. V was pared by 4 bases and J by 5 bases, with 4 bases of the junction left unmatched. The germline V gene has CDR1 SGHRS and CDR2 YFSETQ. The CDR3 runs to 13 residues. In nucleotides, the CDR3 is TGCGCCAGCAGCAACCAGGGGGCCGAGACCCAGTACTTC. It specifies CASSNQGAETQYF.

CDR3 in amino acids: CASSRTSGGVEQFF. The CDR3 region has the DNA TGTGCCAGCTCACGGACTAGCGGGGGCGTGGAGCAGTTCTTC. The chain is built from TRBV18 and TRBJ2-1, with 13 bases that match TRBD2. The V segment lost 4 bases and the J segment 10 bases; nucleotides outside the gene matches: 4. CDR3 length equals 14 residues. The germline gives CDR1 KGHSH, CDR2 LQKENI.

This clone was counted once. The chain couples TRBV7-3 to TRBJ2-3; no clear D gene. Germline CDR1 is SGHTA and CDR2 is FQGTGA. V dropped 5 bases and J dropped 5 bases, with 8 bases sitting between them. The CDR3 loop spans 12 amino acids. The CDR3 loop is CASSPTQDTQYF. The CDR3 region has the DNA TGTGCCAGCAGCCCTACCCAAGATACGCAGTATTTT.

The chain recombines TRBV7-9 with TRBJ2-7, with 8 bases aligning to TRBD1. The CDR3 extends over 16 amino acids. J gave up 5 bases and V 5 bases, and 14 bases lay outside the gene matches. The germline CDR1 and CDR2 sequences are SEHNR and FQNEAQ (reference sequence). The CDR3 DNA follows: TGTGCCAGCAGCCCTTTCACGACAGGGGAAAGCGACGAGCAGTACTTC. Protein product: CASSPFTTGESDEQYF.

The chain joins TRBV28 to TRBJ1-6; D gene unclear. V was pared by 7 bases and J by 0 bases, with 13 bases between. CDR3 size: 16 residues. CDR1 is MDHEN and CDR2 is SYDVKM in the germline V gene. The CDR3 DNA sequence: TGTGCCAGCACAAGGAAAGGGAGCTCCTATAATTCACCCCTCCACTTT. Translated: CASTRKGSSYNSPLHF.

DNA of the CDR3: TGCGCCAGCAGCTGGGACAGCTTCTCTGGAAACACCATATATTTT. The encoded protein is CASSWDSFSGNTIYF. This sequence joins TRBV5-1 and TRBJ1-3; TRBD1 aligns across 7 bases. The CDR3 sequence is 15 residues long. V shed 3 bases and J 0 bases; nucleotides not matched to a gene: 3. Germline V lookup: CDR1 SGHRS, CDR2 YFSETQ.

A remark on this clone: Other DNA sequences in the sample encode the same CDR3. In nucleotides, the CDR3 is TGTGCCAGCTCACCGGGACAGTCCTACGAGCAGTACTTC. Protein product: CASSPGQSYEQYF. The genes are TRBV18 and TRBJ2-7, with 7 bases that match TRBD1. The J segment lost 1 base and the V segment lost 3 bases, leaving 0 bases of the junction unmatched. This CDR3 has 13 residues. The germline CDR1 and CDR2 sequences are KGHSH and LQKENI.

This sequence joins TRBV9 and TRBJ1-2; unclear D gene. The CDR3 loop spans 15 amino acids. V lost 4 bases to trimming and J lost 4 bases, with 17 bases between them. In germline, CDR1 is SGDLS, CDR2 YYNGEE. The CDR3 sequence is CASSHAWGGLYGYTF. The DNA for the CDR3 is TGTGCCAGCAGCCACGCTTGGGGAGGGCTCTATGGCTACACCTTC.

This chain links TRBV5-1 with TRBJ2-1; 10 bases agree with TRBD1. This CDR3 region has 15 residues. J lost 7 bases, V lost 4 bases, and 8 bases had no gene match. Germline CDR1 SGHRS, CDR2 YFSETQ. The CDR3 DNA sequence: TGCGCCAGCAGCCTGACAGGGGGCGCTCATAATGAGCAGTTCTTC. This codes for CASSLTGGAHNEQFF.

This clone showed up just a few times. V and J are TRBV11-1 and TRBJ2-2, with 16 bases fitting TRBD2. The germline V gene has CDR1 SGHAT and CDR2 FQDESV (reference sequence). The CDR3 is 18 amino acids. Trimming removed 6 bases from V and 7 bases from J; junction bases left unmatched: 11. CDR3 loop: CASRSVGTSGGAGGELFF. The CDR3, as DNA: TGTGCCAGCAGATCCGTTGGGACTAGCGGGGGGGCCGGCGGGGAGCTGTTTTTT.

V is TRBV7-8 and J is TRBJ2-5; the D gene is possibly TRBD1 (5 bases). CDR1 and CDR2 (germline): SGHVS, FQNEAQ. This CDR3 comprises 12 residues. Trimming shortened V by 5 bases and J by 6 bases, and 10 bases separated the two germline ends. CDR3 in DNA: TGTGCCAGCAGCCAAAACAGGAAGACCCAGTACTTC. This sequence encodes CASSQNRKTQYF. The entire variable domain, with the rest obtained from reference TRBV7-8 and TRBJ2-5, is as follows: GAGVSQSPRYKVAKRGQDVALRCDPISGHVSLFWYQQALGQGPEFLTYFQNEAQLDKSGLPSDRFFAERPEGSVSTLKIQRTQQEDSAVYLCASSQNRKTQYFGPGTRLLVL.

A remark on this clone: Mismatch with germline at one junction end may stem from a read error. Other DNA variants within this sample encode the same CDR3. J is TRBJ2-1 and V is TRBV28; 7 nucleotides match TRBD1. The CDR3 contains 14 residues. Germline CDR1 reads MDHEN; CDR2 reads SYDVKM. The CDR3 DNA reads TGCGCCAGCAGCCCGACGACAGGGCGTAATGAGCAGTTCTTC. As protein: CASSPTTGRNEQFF. Looking up the rest from reference TRBV28 and TRBJ2-1 gives the full variable domain: DVKVTQSSRYLVKRTGEKVFLECVQDMDHENMFWYRQDPGLGLRLIYFSYDVKMKEKGDIPEGYSVSREKKERFSLILESASTNQTSMYLCASSPTTGRNEQFFGPGTRLTVL.

The chain joins TRBV7-9 to TRBJ2-5; D remains unclear. Trimming removed 1 base from V and 6 bases from J, with 15 bases in between. The CDR3 length is 15 residues. The germline V gene encodes CDR1 SEHNR and CDR2 FQNEAQ (reference sequence). In nucleotides, the CDR3 is TGTGCCAGCAGCTTAGGGTTGGCTGTGTCCCAGACCCAGTACTTC. It yields the protein CASSLGLAVSQTQYF.

The sample holds a few counts of this clone. The chain links TRBV12-5 to TRBJ2-7; tentative D call: TRBD1 (5 bases). The CDR3 totals 15 residues. V dropped 2 bases and J dropped 5 bases, with 16 bases sitting between them. Germline lookup yields CDR1 LGHNT and CDR2 FRNRAP. The CDR3 DNA reads as TGTGCTAGTGGTTTGACTGGGCAGGGTGAAAACGAGCAGTACTTC. It translates to CASGLTGQGENEQYF.

CDR3 sequence reads: CASRGIGLGTEAFF. The CDR3 nucleotides read TGTGCCAGCCGGGGTATAGGCCTGGGCACTGAAGCTTTCTTT. J is TRBJ1-1 and V is TRBV18; D uncertain. V was cut by 8 bases and J by 4 bases, with 17 bases left in between. From germline, CDR1 is KGHSH and CDR2 LQKENI. This CDR3 contains 14 residues.

The chain couples TRBV5-1 to TRBJ2-3; maybe TRBD1 (5 bases). CDR1 and CDR2 from the germline V gene are SGHRS and YFSETQ. The CDR3 covers 17 residues. Trimming shortened V by 1 base and J by 0 bases, and 15 bases separated the two germline ends. The CDR3 here is CASSLNQRTPSTDTQYF. The CDR3 DNA reads TGCGCCAGCAGCTTGAACCAGAGGACACCAAGCACAGATACGCAGTATTTT.

The chain employs TRBV30 and TRBJ2-2; TRBD1 matches 8 bases. CDR3 length: 15 amino acids. V lost 0 bases, J lost 7 bases, and 7 bases stayed unmatched. Germline CDR1 GTSNPN, CDR2 SVGIG (reference sequence). This CDR3 reads CAWSVTGAYVGELFF. Here the CDR3 DNA reads TGTGCCTGGAGTGTGACAGGGGCCTATGTCGGGGAGCTGTTTTTT.

The rearrangement joins TRBV29-1 to TRBJ1-5; TRBD1 matches at 7 bases. Germline CDR1 reads SQVTM; CDR2 reads ANQGSEA. The CDR3 length is 13 residues. The J segment lost 3 bases and the V segment lost 8 bases, leaving 7 bases of the junction unmatched. CDR3 protein: CSTLTGANQPQHF. The CDR3 DNA sequence: TGCAGCACCCTAACAGGGGCCAATCAGCCCCAGCATTTT.

The chain joins TRBV5-1 to TRBJ2-2; TRBD1 might be the D (5 bases). The CDR3 covers 16 residues. CDR1 is SGHRS, CDR2 YFSETQ, per germline. The ends were cut back, 0 bases at V and 1 base at J, with 10 bases in the middle. This CDR3 is CASSLGAGKNTGELFF. The CDR3 DNA reads as TGCGCCAGCAGCTTGGGGGCAGGGAAGAACACCGGGGAGCTGTTTTTT.

This rearrangement joins TRBV29-1 to TRBJ2-7, with 10 bases identical to TRBD1. V lost 6 bases and J lost 9; bases outside the gene matches: 5. Germline CDR1 and CDR2: SQVTM and ANQGSEA. The CDR3 is made up of 11 amino acids. The CDR3 coding sequence is TGCAGCGTGGTGGGACAGGGGACGCAGTACTTC. Translating it yields CSVVGQGTQYF.

This rearrangement joins TRBV4-2 to TRBJ2-2; possible D gene TRBD1, 6 bases. The CDR3 is 13 residues long. Trimming left V 3 bases short and J 5 bases short, with 7 bases between. CDR1 is LGHNA and CDR2 is YNFKEQ in the germline V gene. The chain's CDR3 is CASSQTGTGELFF. The CDR3 coding sequence is TGTGCCAGCAGCCAGACAGGAACCGGGGAGCTGTTTTTT.

V and J are TRBV6-1 and TRBJ2-7, with D possibly TRBD2 on 6 matching bases. The CDR3 is made up of 15 amino acids. Trimming took off 3 bases at V and 2 bases at J, with 14 bases between the two ends. Germline V CDR1 and CDR2: MNHNS, SASEGT. CDR3 in amino acids: CASSDHAEGPYEQYF. The CDR3 DNA is TGTGCCAGCAGTGACCACGCGGAGGGGCCCTACGAGCAGTACTTC.